Below are 29 T cell receptor beta chains sequenced from a single sample in a study of Graves' ophthalmopathy and Graves' hyperthyroidism. Amplification of the TCR beta CDR3 regions used RNA transcripts (as template). RT-PCR in the first round used HTBI primers; a second-round multiplex PCR followed. Each CDR3 protein gets one entry after TCRdb re-called the multiplex PCR reads with MiXCR. The sample consists of 200,000 to 250,000 distinct CDR3 sequences, around 50% of them appearing once. Specimen: peripheral blood. These receptor sequences come from an adult man with Graves' ophthalmopathy.

The chain is built from TRBV20-1 and TRBJ1-2, with 9 nucleotides matching TRBD1. The junction had 7 bases not matched to a gene; V was cut back by 0 bases and J by 8 bases. Germline V gene lookup returns CDR1 DFQATT and CDR2 SNEGSKA (reference sequence). This CDR3 is 14 amino acids long. CDR3 protein: CSARDTGGSGGYTF. The CDR3 bases are TGCAGTGCTAGAGATACAGGGGGCTCGGGCGGCTACACCTTC.

The CDR3 protein is CASSLAQGGRETQYF. The CDR3 bases are TGTGCCAGCAGTTTAGCGCAGGGAGGGCGGGAGACCCAGTACTTC. The rearrangement joins TRBV12-3 or TRBV12-4 to TRBJ2-5; 7 bases agree with TRBD2. The CDR3 totals 15 residues. J lost 5 bases, V lost 0 bases, and 6 bases had no gene match.

Worth noting for this clonotype: The junction does not match germline at one end; this may be a read error. The rearrangement uses TRBV5-1 and TRBJ1-1; 7 bases map to TRBD1. This CDR3 comprises 14 residues. Per the germline V gene, CDR1 is SGHRS and CDR2 is YFSETQ. DNA for the CDR3: TGTGCCAGCAGTTTGGGGACAGTGAACACTGAAGCTTTCTTT. Translation gives CASSLGTVNTEAFF.

This rearrangement joins TRBV7-9 to TRBJ1-3; D is possibly TRBD1 (6 bases). Germline V CDR1 and CDR2: SEHNR, FQNEAQ (reference sequence). CDR3 length: 14 residues. V was clipped by 3 bases and J by 2 bases, with 8 bases between them. In DNA form, the CDR3 reads TGTGCCAGCAGCTTTGGACAGCCTGGAAACACCATATATTTT. It specifies CASSFGQPGNTIYF. The full variable domain, completed using reference TRBV7-9 and TRBJ1-3, is DTGVSQNPRHKITKRGQNVTFRCDPISEHNRLYWYRQTLGQGPEFLTYFQNEAQLEKSRLLSDRFSAERPKGSFSTLEIQRTEQGDSAMYLCASSFGQPGNTIYFGEGSWLTVV.

A note on this clonotype: A read error may be the cause here, since a much bigger clone is one base away. V usage is TRBV29-1 and J usage is TRBJ1-4, with TRBD1 identical over 7 bases. Germline V gene lookup returns CDR1 SQVTM and CDR2 ANQGSEA. CDR3 length: 12 amino acids. The V and J ends lost 3 bases and 12 bases, in that order; junction bases with no gene match: 7. DNA for the CDR3: TGCAGCGTTGAGGGACAGAACGAAGAACTGTTTTTT. Translation: CSVEGQNEELFF.

V usage is TRBV12-5 and J usage is TRBJ2-7; TRBD1 matches at 8 bases. Per germline, CDR1 LGHNT and CDR2 FRNRAP. The CDR3 totals 14 residues. CDR3 region: CTSSLRDRGREQYF. CDR3 nucleotide sequence: TGTACCAGCAGTTTACGAGACAGGGGTCGCGAGCAGTACTTC.

In its sample, this clonotype was seen a few times. This chain connects TRBV20-1 to TRBJ2-7; possible D gene TRBD2, 6 bases. Germline V gives CDR1 DFQATT, CDR2 SNEGSKA (reference sequence). V was cut by 3 bases and J by 1 base, with 13 bases left in between. The CDR3 consists of 14 residues. CDR3 amino acids: CSASRGRESYEQYF. The CDR3 coding sequence is TGCAGTGCTAGTCGGGGGAGAGAGTCCTACGAGCAGTACTTC.

The chain is built from TRBV2 and TRBJ1-5; D gene ambiguous. Trimming pared 5 bases from V and 3 bases from J, leaving 11 bases between. Per the germline V gene, CDR1 is SNHLY and CDR2 is FYNNEI. This CDR3 is 14 amino acids long. This chain's CDR3 is CASSSGQDNQPQHF. The DNA for the CDR3 is TGTGCCAGCAGTTCCGGTCAGGACAATCAGCCCCAGCATTTT.

This chain joins TRBV5-8 and TRBJ1-4; no definite D call. Germline V gives CDR1 SGHTS, CDR2 YDEGEE. V dropped 1 base and J dropped 5 bases, with 12 bases sitting between them. The length of the CDR3 is 15 residues. CDR3 amino acids: CASSLSPRQNEKLFF. The CDR3 nucleotides are TGTGCCAGCAGCTTGAGTCCAAGACAAAATGAAAAACTGTTTTTT.

This clonotype was picked up a small number of times. This chain joins TRBV7-6 and TRBJ2-7; D gene ambiguous. The CDR3 consists of 14 residues. Germline CDR1 and CDR2: SGHVS and FNYEAQ. V lost 0 bases, J lost 3 bases, and 9 bases lay in between. CDR3 in DNA: TGTGCCAGCAGCTTAGCGCACGGGTACTACGAGCAGTACTTC. Encoded protein: CASSLAHGYYEQYF.

V and J are TRBV19 and TRBJ1-4; TRBD1 matches 7 bases. Germline-derived CDR1 and CDR2 are LNHDA and SQIVND (reference sequence). Trimming removed 4 bases from V and 0 bases from J; junction bases left unmatched: 5. There are 16 residues in the CDR3. The chain's CDR3 is CASSKGQTTTNEKLFF. CDR3 coding DNA: TGTGCCAGTAGTAAGGGACAGACGACAACTAATGAAAAACTGTTTTTT. Looking up the rest from reference TRBV19 and TRBJ1-4 gives the full variable domain: DGGITQSPKYLFRKEGQNVTLSCEQNLNHDAMYWYRQDPGQGLRLIYYSQIVNDFQKGDIAEGYSVSREKKESFPLTVTSAQKNPTAFYLCASSKGQTTTNEKLFFGSGTQLSVL.

The chain links TRBV10-2 to TRBJ1-1; unclear D gene. V lost 7 bases and J 1 base, leaving 10 bases between the germline ends. The CDR3 spans 13 residues. Germline loops: CDR1 WSHSY, CDR2 SAAADI. CDR3 sequence reads: CASMAGQNTEAFF. The DNA for the CDR3 is TGCGCCAGCATGGCCGGGCAGAACACTGAAGCTTTCTTT.

The V and J genes are TRBV9 and TRBJ2-5; 12 bases are shared with TRBD2. Germline V gene lookup returns CDR1 SGDLS and CDR2 YYNGEE. J was trimmed by 5 bases and V by 3 bases; bases with no gene match: 11. The CDR3 consists of 17 residues. Here the CDR3 DNA reads TGTGCCAGCAGCGGTGGGTCTAGCGGGGGGGCCTTTGAGACCCAGTACTTC. Amino acids: CASSGGSSGGAFETQYF.

The V gene is TRBV10-3, the J gene TRBJ2-7; tentative D call: TRBD1 (6 bases). The CDR3 contains 15 residues. The V gene's germline CDR1 is ENHRY and CDR2 SYGVKD. V was shortened by 2 bases and J by 2 bases, with 13 bases between the two germline ends. The CDR3 DNA is TGTGCCATCAGTGAGCCCTTAGCAGGGGCCTACGAGCAGTACTTC. This translates into CAISEPLAGAYEQYF.

CDR3 coding DNA: TGTGCCAGCAGCTCGAGGGGGGGCGCCGGCTACGAGCAGTACTTC. Translation: CASSSRGGAGYEQYF. The V call is TRBV7-3, the J call TRBJ2-7, with D possibly being TRBD2 (7 bases). The germline V gene encodes CDR1 SGHTA and CDR2 FQGTGA. CDR3 length: 15 residues. V was clipped by 4 bases and J by 3 bases, with 16 bases between them.

Remarks on this clonotype: Sequence at one end of the junction differs from germline and may be a read error. The gene calls are TRBV7-7 and TRBJ2-2, with D possibly matching TRBD1 (6 bases). The germline CDR1 and CDR2 sequences are SSHAT and FNYEAQ (reference sequence). The CDR3 runs to 13 residues. Here the CDR3 DNA reads TGTGCTAGCAGCCCCAGGGGTGCCGGGGAGCTGTTTTTT. Translating gives CASSPRGAGELFF.

This chain connects TRBV4-1 to TRBJ1-1; 9 bases map to TRBD1. There are 16 residues in the CDR3. V trimming: 2 bases; J trimming: 5 bases; junction bases outside the gene matches: 9. CDR1 MGHRA and CDR2 YSYEKL come from the germline V gene. DNA of the CDR3: TGCGCCAGCAGCCAATACTGGGGACAGGGAGAGACTGAAGCTTTCTTT. Its protein product is CASSQYWGQGETEAFF.

The rearrangement joins TRBV19 to TRBJ2-2; no reliable D call. This CDR3 contains 10 residues. Germline V gene data show CDR1 as LNHDA and CDR2 as SQIVND (reference sequence). The V gene lost 7 bases and the J gene lost 8 bases, with 5 bases spanning the gap. This chain's CDR3 is CASIRGELFF. The CDR3 coding sequence is TGTGCCAGTATCAGGGGGGAGCTGTTTTTT. The entire variable domain, with the rest obtained from reference TRBV19 and TRBJ2-2, is as follows: DGGITQSPKYLFRKEGQNVTLSCEQNLNHDAMYWYRQDPGQGLRLIYYSQIVNDFQKGDIAEGYSVSREKKESFPLTVTSAQKNPTAFYLCASIRGELFFGEGSRLTVL.

In its sample, this clonotype was seen a few times. CDR3 sequence reads: CASSTGLNTEAFF. The CDR3 DNA sequence: TGTGCCAGCAGCACCGGCCTGAACACTGAAGCTTTCTTT. The chain is built from TRBV7-9 and TRBJ1-1; no definite D call. V lost 5 bases and J lost 0, with 7 bases in between. The CDR3 has 13 amino acids. Germline loops: CDR1 SEHNR, CDR2 FQNEAQ (reference sequence).

A few counts support this clonotype. J is TRBJ2-7 and V is TRBV7-2; D might be TRBD2 (5 bases). This CDR3 comprises 14 residues. Germline V gene sequence: CDR1 SGHTA, CDR2 FQGNSA. V lost 5 bases, J lost 5 bases, and 16 bases lay in between. CDR3 DNA sequence: TGTGCCAGCAGCCGCAGTTTCAACGGGAACGAGCAGTACTTC. Amino acids: CASSRSFNGNEQYF.

This chain connects TRBV6-1 to TRBJ1-5; D is perhaps TRBD1 (5 bases). The V and J ends lost 6 bases and 0 bases respectively, with 12 bases between them. Germline CDR1 MNHNS, CDR2 SASEGT. This CDR3 contains 15 residues. CDR3 residues: CASRRQSNSNQPQHF. The CDR3 region has the DNA TGTGCCAGCAGAAGACAGAGCAATAGCAATCAGCCCCAGCATTTT.

The CDR3 region is CASSPGPPLYEQYF. In DNA, the CDR3 is TGTGCCAGCAGCCCGGGACCCCCTCTCTACGAGCAGTACTTC. The chain employs TRBV7-3 and TRBJ2-7; D may match TRBD1 or TRBD2 (5 bases each). The CDR3 has 14 amino acids. V lost 5 bases, J lost 3 bases, and 14 bases lay in between. CDR1 and CDR2 from the germline V gene are SGHTA and FQGTGA.

Only a few counts were recorded for this clonotype. V usage is TRBV7-2 and J usage is TRBJ1-6; possible D gene TRBD1, 6 bases. In germline, CDR1 is SGHTA, CDR2 FQGNSA. Trimming shortened V by 6 bases and J by 9 bases, and 15 bases separated the two germline ends. This CDR3 region has 14 residues. CDR3 in amino acids: CASSLRAGASPLHF. In nucleotides, the CDR3 is TGTGCCAGCAGTTTAAGGGCAGGGGCTTCACCCCTCCACTTT.

In the case of this clonotype: Mismatch with germline at one junction end may stem from a read error. The chain couples TRBV11-2 to TRBJ1-2; D call uncertain. The length of the CDR3 is 12 residues. Germline loops: CDR1 SGHAT, CDR2 FQNNGV. For the CDR3, the DNA is TGTGCCAGCAGCTTAACGGCAGCCCACCCGTCCTTC. Translating gives CASSLTAAHPSF. Using reference TRBV11-2 and TRBJ1-2 for the parts outside the CDR3, the full variable domain is EAGVAQSPRYKIIEKRQSVAFWCNPISGHATLYWYQQILGQGPKLLIQFQNNGVVDDSQLPKDRFSAERLKGVDSTLKIQPAKLEDSAVYLCASSLTAAHPSFGSGTRLTVV.

This clonotype was counted only a few times. This sequence joins TRBV5-1 and TRBJ2-5; 13 nucleotides agree with TRBD2. V trimming: 4 bases; J trimming: 5 bases; junction bases outside the gene matches: 8. The length of the CDR3 is 16 residues. Germline V lookup: CDR1 SGHRS, CDR2 YFSETQ. The CDR3 nucleotides read TGCGCCAGCAGCCCTACTAGCGGGGGGGCCCGGGAGACCCAGTACTTC. Protein: CASSPTSGGARETQYF.

This sequence joins TRBV25-1 and TRBJ2-7; 7 bases fit TRBD1. This CDR3 has 16 amino acids. V dropped 6 bases and J dropped 0; count of bases not matched to a gene: 11. Germline assignment: CDR1 MGHDK and CDR2 SYGVNS. CDR3 sequence reads: CASSHTGQVSSYEQYF. The CDR3 nucleotides read TGTGCCAGCAGCCATACCGGACAGGTCTCCTCCTACGAGCAGTACTTC.

The chain is built from TRBV6-5 and TRBJ2-2, with 8 positions matching TRBD2. The length of the CDR3 is 15 residues. The junction had 4 bases not matched to a gene; V was cut back by 7 bases and J by 0 bases. The germline gives CDR1 MNHEY, CDR2 SVGAGI. CDR3 region: CASIVAGTNTGELFF. CDR3 bases: TGTGCCAGCATCGTAGCGGGGACGAACACCGGGGAGCTGTTTTTT.

The genes are TRBV5-1 and TRBJ1-2; D perhaps matches TRBD1 (6 bases). The CDR3 sequence is 15 residues long. Between the trimmed V and J ends, which lost 7 bases and 4 bases, there was a span of 20 bases. Germline CDR1 reads SGHRS; CDR2 reads YFSETQ. Here the CDR3 DNA reads TGCGCCAGCTCCGGTGGGGGCGGGGACCCCTATGGCTACACCTTC. As protein: CASSGGGGDPYGYTF.

This chain uses TRBV9 with TRBJ1-1; D gene uncertain. The V gene lost 7 bases and the J gene lost 1 base, with 14 bases spanning the gap. In germline, CDR1 is SGDLS, CDR2 YYNGEE. The CDR3 consists of 14 residues. The DNA of the CDR3 is TGTGCCAGCTCGCCTCAAAGGGCGAACACTGAAGCTTTCTTT. It specifies CASSPQRANTEAFF.